This TCR beta chain was captured in a study of T cells in localized non-small cell lung cancer. Remarks on this clone: What it binds is not known.

Study-wide findings and caveats: There were a median around 57 of the top 100 tumor clones appearing in adjacent lung. Elevated circulating T cell density in blood was associated with longer overall survival. It remains possible that heterogeneity exists, since only one tumor region was sequenced. Uninvolved adjacent lung, not tumor, had the highest T cell clonality.

Germline V gene lookup returns CDR1 MNHNS and CDR2 SASEGT. CDR3 size: 15 residues. The junction had 9 bases not matched to a gene; V was cut back by 5 bases and J by 3 bases. This table comes from immunoSEQ multiplex PCR, and its TCRdb copy is limited to in-frame clones, with some not included. This table holds tens of thousands of clones, approximately 90% found once. Here the sequenced sample was peripheral blood, taken before any cancer treatment. The rearrangement uses TRBV6-1 and TRBJ2-7; 8 bases map to TRBD1. The clonotype originates from a man between 40 and 75 years old with stage I squamous cell lung carcinoma. The chain's CDR3 is CASSRFRDRNYEQYF. CDR3 coding DNA: TGTGCCAGCAGTCGTTTCCGGGACAGGAACTACGAGCAGTACTTC.